The 21 T cell receptor beta chains given below trace back to one sample, sequenced in a study of blood T cell repertoires in COVID-19. The method was immunoSEQ multiplex PCR; TCRdb's version includes in-frame clones alone and lacks a portion of them. The profile covers a few hundred thousand clones, with approximately 86% appearing a single time and roughly 1.8% taken by the ten largest. Sample: peripheral blood. These receptors all come from a man in his thirties or forties with active or convalescent COVID-19.

The chain couples TRBV10-3 to TRBJ2-5; D gene unclear. The germline gives CDR1 ENHRY, CDR2 SYGVKD. The CDR3 is 13 residues long. Trimming stripped 10 bases from V and 5 bases from J, with 17 bases between. In DNA, the CDR3 is TGTGCCAGCAACAGTAACTCATGGGAGACCCAGTACTTC. This gives the protein CASNSNSWETQYF.

V usage is TRBV7-9 and J usage is TRBJ2-7; 8 nucleotides agree with TRBD2. From germline, CDR1 is SEHNR and CDR2 FQNEAQ (reference sequence). CDR3 length: 17 amino acids. V shed 5 bases, J shed 4 bases, and the junction held 16 bases outside the gene matches. The CDR3 sequence: CASSPLLSGGLSYEQYF. The CDR3 DNA is TGTGCCAGCAGCCCCCTGCTGAGCGGGGGCCTTAGTTACGAGCAGTACTTC. The whole variable domain, remainder taken from reference TRBV7-9 and TRBJ2-7, is DTGVSQNPRHKITKRGQNVTFRCDPISEHNRLYWYRQTLGQGPEFLTYFQNEAQLEKSRLLSDRFSAERPKGSFSTLEIQRTEQGDSAMYLCASSPLLSGGLSYEQYFGPGTRLTVT.

The chain uses TRBV5-1 and TRBJ2-7, with D perhaps TRBD2 (5 bases). CDR1 is SGHRS and CDR2 is YFSETQ in the germline V gene. The V gene lost 0 bases and the J gene lost 4 bases, with 11 bases spanning the gap. The CDR3 length is 14 residues. The CDR3 DNA follows: TGCGCCAGCAGCTTGGCGACGGACTCATACGAGCAGTACTTC. Translated, it gives CASSLATDSYEQYF.

This chain links TRBV5-1 with TRBJ1-2; D is possibly TRBD1 (5 bases). Trimming shortened V by 4 bases and J by 4 bases, and 14 bases separated the two germline ends. Germline V gives CDR1 SGHRS, CDR2 YFSETQ. The CDR3 loop spans 14 amino acids. This CDR3 is CASSPPQTAYGYTF. DNA of the CDR3: TGCGCCAGCAGCCCACCCCAGACAGCCTATGGCTACACCTTC.

The gene calls are TRBV14 and TRBJ2-7; 10 bases match TRBD1. The germline gives CDR1 SGHDN, CDR2 FVKESK. The CDR3 extends over 13 amino acids. Trimming removed 4 bases from V and 4 bases from J; junction bases left unmatched: 1. CDR3 coding DNA: TGTGCCAGCAGCCTGGGACAGGGGTACGAGCAGTACTTC. This sequence encodes CASSLGQGYEQYF.

The chain is built from TRBV2 and TRBJ1-2, with 8 bases lining up with TRBD1. This CDR3 contains 16 residues. Per the germline V gene, CDR1 is SNHLY and CDR2 is FYNNEI. Trimming took 6 bases from V and 3 from J; bases not matched to a gene: 12. The CDR3 DNA follows: TGTGCCAGCAGAACCAGGACAGGGAGCAAGTACTATGGCTACACCTTC. This sequence encodes CASRTRTGSKYYGYTF.

J is TRBJ2-2 and V is TRBV3-1 (or the pseudogene TRBV3-2); TRBD2 agrees at 11 bases. Germline CDR1 is LGHDT and CDR2 is YNNKEL (reference sequence). V dropped 1 base and J dropped 9; count of bases not matched to a gene: 10. The CDR3 spans 17 residues. In DNA, the CDR3 is TGTGCCAGCAGCCAAGTATGGGATAGCGGGGGGGCCCGGGAGCTGTTTTTT. It specifies CASSQVWDSGGARELFF.

The rearrangement joins TRBV6-2 or TRBV6-3 to TRBJ2-7; D unresolved. Trimming left V 0 bases short and J 5 bases short, with 20 bases between. CDR3 length: 17 residues. Germline CDR1 reads MNHEY; CDR2 reads SVGEGT. CDR3 in DNA: TGTGCCAGCAGTTACTCGAGTATGTCGGGTTTTCGAAACGAGCAGTACTTC. It translates to CASSYSSMSGFRNEQYF.

The chain recombines TRBV28 with TRBJ1-2; TRBD1 is a possible D gene (6 bases). Germline values: CDR1 MDHEN, CDR2 SYDVKM. V lost 8 bases, J lost 4 bases, and 20 bases lay in between. This CDR3 is built from 15 residues. CDR3 nucleotide sequence: TGTGCCAGCGTCCCTCCGGTTGGGGGGGCCTATGGCTACACCTTC. Its protein is CASVPPVGGAYGYTF.

In DNA form, the CDR3 reads TGTGCCACCAGCCGAAGGGACACCACCTACGAGCAGTACTTC. It yields the protein CATSRRDTTYEQYF. This chain links TRBV15 with TRBJ2-7, with D possibly matching TRBD1 (6 bases). Germline-derived CDR1 and CDR2 are LNHNV and YYDKDF (reference sequence). The CDR3 spans 14 residues. V gave up 5 bases and J gave up 2 bases, with 13 bases separating them.

The V gene is TRBV7-9, the J gene TRBJ1-2; D is unresolved. With 7 bases removed from V and 5 bases from J, the gap between germline ends came to 14 bases. Per the germline V gene, CDR1 is SEHNR and CDR2 is FQNEAQ (reference sequence). The length of the CDR3 is 13 residues. DNA for the CDR3: TGTGCCAGCACCCAGGATGGAATTTATGGCTACACCTTC. Residues: CASTQDGIYGYTF.

The gene calls are TRBV3-1 (or the pseudogene TRBV3-2) and TRBJ2-1, with 9 bases matching TRBD2. The CDR3 covers 20 residues. With V trimmed by 0 bases and J by 6 bases, 18 bases remained unmatched. The germline CDR1 and CDR2 sequences are LGHDT and YNNKEL (reference sequence). The CDR3 sequence: CASSQDPVRSGGTVSNEQFF. The CDR3 DNA follows: TGTGCCAGCAGCCAAGACCCGGTTCGGAGCGGGGGGACTGTCAGCAATGAGCAGTTCTTC.

The rearrangement joins TRBV11-2 to TRBJ2-2; TRBD2 agrees at 9 bases. CDR1 is SGHAT, CDR2 FQNNGV, per germline. The CDR3 is 18 residues long. J was trimmed by 0 bases and V by 2 bases; bases with no gene match: 7. This chain's CDR3 is CASSLKPAGGPNTGELFF. CDR3 nucleotide sequence: TGTGCCAGCAGCTTAAAGCCAGCGGGGGGCCCGAACACCGGGGAGCTGTTTTTT.

The chain joins TRBV5-4 to TRBJ2-1; D is perhaps TRBD1 (6 bases). Germline loops: CDR1 SGHNT, CDR2 YYREEE (reference sequence). Trimming took off 1 base at V and 12 bases at J, with 20 bases between the two ends. The CDR3 runs to 15 residues. The CDR3 DNA follows: TGTGCCAGCAGCTTGCGTGTGGGGGCTGTGTCGCCGCAGTTCTTC. This encodes CASSLRVGAVSPQFF.

The chain combines TRBV10-2 with TRBJ1-1; the D is unclear. The V gene's germline CDR1 is WSHSY and CDR2 SAAADI. The CDR3 loop spans 14 amino acids. V dropped 2 bases and J dropped 1 base, with 8 bases sitting between them. CDR3 residues: CASSETTENTEAFF. The CDR3 bases are TGCGCCAGCAGTGAGACAACAGAGAACACTGAAGCTTTCTTT.

This chain links TRBV3-1 (or the pseudogene TRBV3-2) with TRBJ2-7; 7 bases map to TRBD1. Germline CDR1 and CDR2: LGHDT and YNNKEL (reference sequence). J was trimmed by 2 bases and V by 3 bases; bases with no gene match: 10. The CDR3 spans 16 residues. The CDR3 DNA follows: TGTGCCAGCAGCCAGGGTCAGGGGGTCCTGGCCTACGAGCAGTACTTC. Translation: CASSQGQGVLAYEQYF.

This rearrangement joins TRBV13 to TRBJ1-6; the D gene is possibly TRBD1 (6 bases). The CDR3 is 15 residues long. Germline CDR1 and CDR2: PRHDT and FYEKMQ (reference sequence). Deletions cut 6 bases from V and 5 bases from J, with 14 bases between. CDR3 protein: CASSHSGGDNSPLHF. In DNA form, the CDR3 reads TGTGCCAGCAGTCATAGTGGGGGCGATAATTCACCCCTCCACTTT.

In its sample, this clone was seen once. The chain joins TRBV3-1 (or the pseudogene TRBV3-2) to TRBJ2-2; D not certain. V was clipped by 4 bases and J by 3 bases, with 6 bases between them. Germline V gene lookup returns CDR1 LGHDT and CDR2 YNNKEL (reference sequence). CDR3 length equals 13 residues. The CDR3 region is CASSRDYTGELFF. The CDR3 DNA sequence: TGTGCCAGCAGCCGCGATTACACCGGGGAGCTGTTTTTT.

This clone was picked up a small number of times. The chain uses TRBV5-4 and TRBJ2-3; 7 bases agree with TRBD1. The J segment lost 4 bases and the V segment lost 0 bases, leaving 2 bases of the junction unmatched. The germline CDR1 and CDR2 sequences are SGHNT and YYREEE (reference sequence). The CDR3 has 14 residues. This CDR3 reads CASSLVGQSDTQYF. In DNA, the CDR3 is TGTGCCAGCAGCTTGGTGGGACAGTCAGATACGCAGTATTTT.

This rearrangement joins TRBV11-2 to TRBJ1-1; unclear D gene. This CDR3 spans 13 amino acids. Trimming removed 5 bases from V and 1 base from J, with 8 bases in between. From germline, CDR1 is SGHAT and CDR2 FQNNGV. In DNA, the CDR3 is TGTGCCAGCAGCCCCCCCTGGAACACTGAAGCTTTCTTT. Protein sequence: CASSPPWNTEAFF.

The chain is built from TRBV2 and TRBJ1-6; unclear D gene. The CDR3 totals 15 residues. V was cut by 4 bases and J by 5 bases, with 12 bases left in between. Germline V gene data show CDR1 as SNHLY and CDR2 as FYNNEI. The CDR3 DNA is TGTGCCAGCAGTGTAATACGGGAGAATAATTCACCCCTCCACTTT. Translated: CASSVIRENNSPLHF. The whole variable domain, filled in from reference TRBV2 and TRBJ1-6, reads EPEVTQTPSHQVTQMGQEVILRCVPISNHLYFYWYRQILGQKVEFLVSFYNNEISEKSEIFDDQFSVERPDGSNFTLKIRSTKLEDSAMYFCASSVIRENNSPLHFGNGTRLTVT.